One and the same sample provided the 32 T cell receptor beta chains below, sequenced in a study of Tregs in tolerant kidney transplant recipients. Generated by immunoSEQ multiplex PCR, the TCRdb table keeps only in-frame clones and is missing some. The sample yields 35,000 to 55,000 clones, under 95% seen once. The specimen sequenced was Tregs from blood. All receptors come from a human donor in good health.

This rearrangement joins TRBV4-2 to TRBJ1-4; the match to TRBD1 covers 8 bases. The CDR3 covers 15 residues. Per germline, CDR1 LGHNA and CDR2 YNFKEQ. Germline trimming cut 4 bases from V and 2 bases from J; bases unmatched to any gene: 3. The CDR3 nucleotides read TGTGCCAGCAGCCGAGACAGGGGTACTAATGAAAAACTGTTTTTT. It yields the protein CASSRDRGTNEKLFF.

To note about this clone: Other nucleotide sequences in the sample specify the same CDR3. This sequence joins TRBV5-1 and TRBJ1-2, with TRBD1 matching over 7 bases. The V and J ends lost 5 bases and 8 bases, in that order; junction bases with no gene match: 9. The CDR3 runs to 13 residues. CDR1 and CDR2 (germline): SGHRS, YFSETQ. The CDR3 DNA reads TGCGCCAGCAGAGATTCCGGACAGGTCGGCTACACCTTC. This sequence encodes CASRDSGQVGYTF.

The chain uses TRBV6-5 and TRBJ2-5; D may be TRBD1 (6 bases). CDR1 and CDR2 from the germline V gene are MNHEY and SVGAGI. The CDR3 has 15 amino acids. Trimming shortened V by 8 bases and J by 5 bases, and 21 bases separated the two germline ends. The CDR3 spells CASHSGAIRSETQYF. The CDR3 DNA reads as TGTGCCAGCCACTCAGGGGCCATTAGGTCCGAGACCCAGTACTTC.

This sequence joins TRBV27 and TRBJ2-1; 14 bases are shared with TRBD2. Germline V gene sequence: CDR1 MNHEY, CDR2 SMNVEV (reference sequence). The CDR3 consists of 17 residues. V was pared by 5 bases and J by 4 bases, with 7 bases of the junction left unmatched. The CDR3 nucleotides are TGTGCCAGCAGTATAAGACTAGCGGGAGGGGTATACAATGAGCAGTTCTTC. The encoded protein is CASSIRLAGGVYNEQFF.

CDR3 sequence: CASSLGGGTPKNEQFF. The CDR3 bases are TGTGCCAGCAGCTTAGGGGGCGGGACACCCAAGAATGAGCAGTTCTTC. This chain connects TRBV11-1 to TRBJ2-1; D is tentatively TRBD1 or TRBD2 (6 bases each). There are 16 residues in the CDR3. V was pared by 1 base and J by 7 bases, with 17 bases between. The germline V gene encodes CDR1 SGHAT and CDR2 FQDESV (reference sequence).

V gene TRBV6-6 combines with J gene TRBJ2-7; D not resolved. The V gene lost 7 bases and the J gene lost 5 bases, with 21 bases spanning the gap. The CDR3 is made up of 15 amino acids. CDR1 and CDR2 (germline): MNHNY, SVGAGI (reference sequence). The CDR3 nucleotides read TGTGCCAGCACCCCCTGGGCGTCAGTTCGGGACGAGCAGTACTTC. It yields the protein CASTPWASVRDEQYF.

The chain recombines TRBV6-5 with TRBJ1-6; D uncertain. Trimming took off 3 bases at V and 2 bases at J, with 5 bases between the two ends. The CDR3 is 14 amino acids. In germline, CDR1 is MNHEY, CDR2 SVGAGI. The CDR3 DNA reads TGTGCCAGCAGTTATCTCCCCTATAATTCACCCCTCCACTTT. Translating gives CASSYLPYNSPLHF.

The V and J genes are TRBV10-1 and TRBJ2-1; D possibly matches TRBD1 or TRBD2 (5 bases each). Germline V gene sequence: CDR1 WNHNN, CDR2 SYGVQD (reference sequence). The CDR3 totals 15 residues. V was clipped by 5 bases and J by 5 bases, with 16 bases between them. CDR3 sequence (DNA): TGCGCCAGCAGTCAGGGACCACAAGTCAACAATGAGCAGTTCTTC. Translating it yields CASSQGPQVNNEQFF.

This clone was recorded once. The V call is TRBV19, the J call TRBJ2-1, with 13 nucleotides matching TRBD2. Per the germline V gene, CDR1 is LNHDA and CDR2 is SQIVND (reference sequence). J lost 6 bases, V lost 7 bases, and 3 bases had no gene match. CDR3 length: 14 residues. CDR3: CASMTSGRTNEQFF. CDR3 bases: TGTGCCAGTATGACTAGCGGGAGGACCAATGAGCAGTTCTTC. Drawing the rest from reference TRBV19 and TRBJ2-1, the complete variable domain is DGGITQSPKYLFRKEGQNVTLSCEQNLNHDAMYWYRQDPGQGLRLIYYSQIVNDFQKGDIAEGYSVSREKKESFPLTVTSAQKNPTAFYLCASMTSGRTNEQFFGPGTRLTVL.

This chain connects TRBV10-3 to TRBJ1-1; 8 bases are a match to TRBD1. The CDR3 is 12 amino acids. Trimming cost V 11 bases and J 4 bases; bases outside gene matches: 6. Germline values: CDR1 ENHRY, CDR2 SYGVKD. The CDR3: CAARQGSTEAFF. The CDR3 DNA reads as TGTGCCGCCAGACAGGGGAGCACTGAAGCTTTCTTT.

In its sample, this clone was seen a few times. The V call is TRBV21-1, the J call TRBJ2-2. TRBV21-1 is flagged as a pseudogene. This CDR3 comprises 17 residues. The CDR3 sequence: CASSKGGAAANTGELFF. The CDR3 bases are TGTGCCAGCAGCAAAGGAGGGGCAGCGGCGAACACCGGGGAGCTGTTTTTT.

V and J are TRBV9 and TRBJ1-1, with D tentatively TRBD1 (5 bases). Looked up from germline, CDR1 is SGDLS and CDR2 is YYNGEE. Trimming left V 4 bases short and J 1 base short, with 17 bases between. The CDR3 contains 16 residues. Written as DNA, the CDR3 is TGTGCCAGCAGCAAAGTGGGAAACAGGCCGAACACTGAAGCTTTCTTT. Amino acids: CASSKVGNRPNTEAFF.

The CDR3 coding sequence is TGCGCCAGCAGCTTGGTCATCCAAGGGGACTATGGCTACACCTTC. Its protein product is CASSLVIQGDYGYTF. This rearrangement joins TRBV5-1 to TRBJ1-2, with D possibly matching TRBD1 (5 bases). Germline values: CDR1 SGHRS, CDR2 YFSETQ. This CDR3 region has 15 residues. Trimming cost V 0 bases and J 3 bases, with 12 bases left between them.

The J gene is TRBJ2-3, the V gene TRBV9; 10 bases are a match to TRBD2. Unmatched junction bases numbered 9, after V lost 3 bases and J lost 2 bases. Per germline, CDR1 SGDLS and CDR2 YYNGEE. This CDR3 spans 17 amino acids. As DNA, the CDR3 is TGTGCCAGCAGCGAACGAGGACTAGCGGCGATCACAGATACGCAGTATTTT. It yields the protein CASSERGLAAITDTQYF.

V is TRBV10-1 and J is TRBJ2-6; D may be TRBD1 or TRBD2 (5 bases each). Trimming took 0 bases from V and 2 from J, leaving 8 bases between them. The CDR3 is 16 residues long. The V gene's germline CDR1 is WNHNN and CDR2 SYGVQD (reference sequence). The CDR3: CASSESRGTGANVLTF. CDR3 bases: TGCGCCAGCAGTGAGTCGAGGGGAACTGGGGCCAACGTCCTGACTTTC.

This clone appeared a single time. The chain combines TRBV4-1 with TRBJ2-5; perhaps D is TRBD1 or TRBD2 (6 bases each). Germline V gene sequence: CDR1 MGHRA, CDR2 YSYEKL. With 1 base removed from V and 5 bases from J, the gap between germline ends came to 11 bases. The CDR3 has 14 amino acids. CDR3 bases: TGCGCCAGCAGCCAAGGACTAGACAGGGAGACCCAGTACTTC. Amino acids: CASSQGLDRETQYF.

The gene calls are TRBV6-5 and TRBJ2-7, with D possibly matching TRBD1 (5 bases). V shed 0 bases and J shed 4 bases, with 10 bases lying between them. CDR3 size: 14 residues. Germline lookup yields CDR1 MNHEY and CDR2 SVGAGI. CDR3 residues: CASSYSGVGYEQYF. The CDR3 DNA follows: TGTGCCAGCAGTTACTCAGGGGTTGGGTACGAGCAGTACTTC.

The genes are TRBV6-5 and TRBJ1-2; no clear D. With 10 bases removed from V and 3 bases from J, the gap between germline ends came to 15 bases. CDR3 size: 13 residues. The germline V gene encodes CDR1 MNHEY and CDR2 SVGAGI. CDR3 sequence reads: CATQLNPDYGYTF. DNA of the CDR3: TGTGCCACCCAGTTAAATCCAGACTATGGCTACACCTTC.

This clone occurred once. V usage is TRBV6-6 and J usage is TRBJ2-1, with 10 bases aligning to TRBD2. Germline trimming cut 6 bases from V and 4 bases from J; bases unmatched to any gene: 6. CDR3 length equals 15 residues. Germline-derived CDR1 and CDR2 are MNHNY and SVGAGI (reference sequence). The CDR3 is CASRLRLAGYNEQFF. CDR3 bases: TGTGCCAGCAGGCTCCGACTAGCGGGTTACAATGAGCAGTTCTTC.

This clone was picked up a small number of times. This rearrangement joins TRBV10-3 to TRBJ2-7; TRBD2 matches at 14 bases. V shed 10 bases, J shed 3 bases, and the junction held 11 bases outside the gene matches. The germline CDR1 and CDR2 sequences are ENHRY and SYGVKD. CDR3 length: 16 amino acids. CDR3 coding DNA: TGTGCCACCCTCCCCAGGACTAGCGGGGGGAGCTACGAGCAGTACTTC. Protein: CATLPRTSGGSYEQYF.

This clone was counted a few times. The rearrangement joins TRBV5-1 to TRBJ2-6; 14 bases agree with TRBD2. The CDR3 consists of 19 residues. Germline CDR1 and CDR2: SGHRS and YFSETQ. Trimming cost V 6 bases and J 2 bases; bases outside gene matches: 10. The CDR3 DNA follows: TGCGCCAGCAATCCTTGGGGGACTAGCGGGAGAACTGGGGCCAACGTCCTGACTTTC. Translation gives CASNPWGTSGRTGANVLTF.

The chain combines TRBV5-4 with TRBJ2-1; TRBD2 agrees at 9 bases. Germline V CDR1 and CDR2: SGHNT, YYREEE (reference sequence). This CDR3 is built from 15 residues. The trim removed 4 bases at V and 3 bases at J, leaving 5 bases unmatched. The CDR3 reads CASSKSGGNYNEQFF. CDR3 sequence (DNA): TGTGCCAGCAGCAAAAGCGGGGGGAACTACAATGAGCAGTTCTTC.

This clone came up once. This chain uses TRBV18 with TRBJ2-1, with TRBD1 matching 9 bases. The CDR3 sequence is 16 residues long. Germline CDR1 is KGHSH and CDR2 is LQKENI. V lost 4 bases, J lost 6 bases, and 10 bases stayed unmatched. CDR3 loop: CASSLYRDRASNEQFF. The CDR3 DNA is TGTGCCAGCTCACTATATAGGGACAGGGCCTCCAATGAGCAGTTCTTC.

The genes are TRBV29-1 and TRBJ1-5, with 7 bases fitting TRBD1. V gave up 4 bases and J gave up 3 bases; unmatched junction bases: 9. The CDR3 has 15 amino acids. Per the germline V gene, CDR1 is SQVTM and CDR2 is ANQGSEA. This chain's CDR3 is CSVAIRQGDNQPQHF. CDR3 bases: TGCAGCGTTGCAATTCGACAGGGCGACAATCAGCCCCAGCATTTT.

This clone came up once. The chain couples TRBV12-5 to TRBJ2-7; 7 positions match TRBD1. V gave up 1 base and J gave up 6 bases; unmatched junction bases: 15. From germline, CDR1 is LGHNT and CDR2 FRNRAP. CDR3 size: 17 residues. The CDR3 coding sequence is TGTGCTAGTGGTTTGGATTTGGGGGACAGCTCCCGACGCGAGCAGTACTTC. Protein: CASGLDLGDSSRREQYF. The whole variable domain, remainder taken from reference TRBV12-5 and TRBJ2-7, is DARVTQTPRHKVTEMGQEVTMRCQPILGHNTVFWYRQTMMQGLELLAYFRNRAPLDDSGMPKDRFSAEMPDATLATLKIQPSEPRDSAVYFCASGLDLGDSSRREQYFGPGTRLTVT.

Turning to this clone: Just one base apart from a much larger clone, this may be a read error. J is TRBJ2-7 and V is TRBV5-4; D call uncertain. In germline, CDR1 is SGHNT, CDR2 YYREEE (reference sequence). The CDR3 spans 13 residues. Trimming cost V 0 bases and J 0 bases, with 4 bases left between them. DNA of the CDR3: TGTGCCAGCAGCTTGGGGAGCTCCTACGAGCAGTACTTC. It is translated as CASSLGSSYEQYF.

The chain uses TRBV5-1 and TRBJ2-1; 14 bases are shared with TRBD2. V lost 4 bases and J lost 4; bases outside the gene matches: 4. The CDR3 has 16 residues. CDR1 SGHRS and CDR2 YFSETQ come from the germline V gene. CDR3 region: CASSRTSGGNYNEQFF. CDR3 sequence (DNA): TGCGCCAGCAGCCGGACTAGCGGGGGGAATTACAATGAGCAGTTCTTC.

CDR3: CASSPDLETQYF. Written as DNA, the CDR3 is TGTGCCAGCTCACCGGATTTGGAGACCCAGTACTTC. The chain combines TRBV18 with TRBJ2-5; D not resolved. In germline, CDR1 is KGHSH, CDR2 LQKENI. V was trimmed by 3 bases and J by 5 bases, leaving 7 bases between them. The CDR3 has 12 residues.

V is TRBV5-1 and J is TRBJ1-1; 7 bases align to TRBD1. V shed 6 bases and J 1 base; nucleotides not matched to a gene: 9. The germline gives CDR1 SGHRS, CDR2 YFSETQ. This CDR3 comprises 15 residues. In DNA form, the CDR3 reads TGCGCCAGCACCGAAACAGGGGTACGGAACACTGAAGCTTTCTTT. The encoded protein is CASTETGVRNTEAFF.

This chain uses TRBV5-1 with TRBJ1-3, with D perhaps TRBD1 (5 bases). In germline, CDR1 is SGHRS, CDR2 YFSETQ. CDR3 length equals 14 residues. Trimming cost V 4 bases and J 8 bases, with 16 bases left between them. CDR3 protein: CASSEGAPRDTIYF. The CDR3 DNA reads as TGCGCCAGCAGCGAAGGGGCCCCCCGCGACACCATATATTTT. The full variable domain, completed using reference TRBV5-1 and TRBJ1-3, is KAGVTQTPRYLIKTRGQQVTLSCSPISGHRSVSWYQQTPGQGLQFLFEYFSETQRNKGNFPGRFSGRQFSNSRSEMNVSTLELGDSALYLCASSEGAPRDTIYFGEGSWLTVV.

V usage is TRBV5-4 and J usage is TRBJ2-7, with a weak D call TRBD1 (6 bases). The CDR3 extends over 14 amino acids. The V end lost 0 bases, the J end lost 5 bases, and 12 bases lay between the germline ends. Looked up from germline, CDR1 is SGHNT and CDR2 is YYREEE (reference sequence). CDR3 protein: CASSLGTGFNEQYF. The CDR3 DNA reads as TGTGCCAGCAGCTTGGGAACAGGGTTCAACGAGCAGTACTTC. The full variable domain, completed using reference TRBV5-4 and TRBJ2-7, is ETGVTQSPTHLIKTRGQQVTLRCSSQSGHNTVSWYQQALGQGPQFIFQYYREEENGRGNFPPRFSGLQFPNYSSELNVNALELDDSALYLCASSLGTGFNEQYFGPGTRLTVT.

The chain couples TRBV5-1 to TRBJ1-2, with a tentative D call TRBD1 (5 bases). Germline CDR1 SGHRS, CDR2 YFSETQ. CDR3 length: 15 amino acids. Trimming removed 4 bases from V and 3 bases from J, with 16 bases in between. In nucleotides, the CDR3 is TGCGCCAGCAGCCTTGGGGGGTCGGCCCACTATGGCTACACCTTC. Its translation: CASSLGGSAHYGYTF.